Below, 25 T cell receptor beta chains from the same sample are listed, as sequenced in a study of radiotherapy plus CTLA-4 blockade in lung cancer. Some clones are missing from TCRdb's copy, which holds only in-frame ones; the method was immunoSEQ multiplex PCR. The sample has just over 60,000 clones, 77% seen once; the top ten hold approximately 4.4%. The sequenced sample was peripheral blood, obtained from a patient treated with radiotherapy plus ipilimumab. These receptors came from a human donor with non-small cell lung cancer who had a complete response to radiotherapy plus ipilimumab.

The J gene is TRBJ1-1, the V gene TRBV29-1; a possible D gene is TRBD1 (6 bases). This CDR3 is 14 amino acids long. V was trimmed by 5 bases and J by 4 bases, leaving 17 bases between them. The germline CDR1 and CDR2 sequences are SQVTM and ANQGSEA. CDR3 in DNA: TGCAGCGTTACTGTCGGGGGGCGAGGCACTGAAGCTTTCTTT. As protein: CSVTVGGRGTEAFF.

As for this clone: An end of the junction differs from the germline gene, which may be a read error. The V call is TRBV7-6, the J call TRBJ2-2, with D maybe TRBD1 (6 bases). The V gene's germline CDR1 is SGHVS and CDR2 FNYEAQ. This CDR3 is 15 amino acids long. The CDR3 bases are TGTGCTAGCAGCCGACGGACAGCAGAAGACGGGGAGCTGTTTTTT. Protein sequence: CASSRRTAEDGELFF.

This clone has more than one count but fewer than ten. As DNA, the CDR3 is TGTGCCAGTAGTACCCGGACAGGGGGGGAAAAACTGTTTTTT. Translation: CASSTRTGGEKLFF. V is TRBV19 and J is TRBJ1-4, with TRBD1 matching over 10 bases. The V gene end was trimmed by 4 bases and the J gene end by 8 bases; junction bases not matched to a gene: 4. This CDR3 has 14 residues. Germline CDR1 and CDR2: LNHDA and SQIVND (reference sequence).

This chain links TRBV6-6 with TRBJ2-2; D is unresolved. CDR3 length: 12 residues. Per the germline V gene, CDR1 is MNHNY and CDR2 is SVGAGI (reference sequence). Trimming left V 5 bases short and J 1 base short, with 2 bases between. This CDR3 is CASSLNTGELFF. CDR3 coding DNA: TGTGCCAGCAGTCTGAACACCGGGGAGCTGTTTTTT.

This clone was picked up one time. The rearrangement joins TRBV27 to TRBJ1-5; 8 nucleotides match TRBD1. Unmatched junction bases numbered 17, after V lost 4 bases and J lost 0 bases. Germline V lookup: CDR1 MNHEY, CDR2 SMNVEV (reference sequence). This CDR3 has 20 residues. The CDR3 DNA reads TGTGCCAGCAGTTCGAAGTTAACAGGGGGTACGCGGGGTAGCAATCAGCCCCAGCATTTT. Protein sequence: CASSSKLTGGTRGSNQPQHF.

The CDR3 DNA sequence: TGTGCCAGCAGCACCGGGACAGGGAGCAATACGCAGTATTTT. Its protein is CASSTGTGSNTQYF. The rearrangement uses TRBV7-2 and TRBJ2-3; 9 positions match TRBD1. Looked up from germline, CDR1 is SGHTA and CDR2 is FQGNSA. The V gene end was trimmed by 5 bases and the J gene end by 7 bases; junction bases not matched to a gene: 7. CDR3 length: 14 amino acids.

V is TRBV7-2 and J is TRBJ2-3; D call uncertain. Between the trimmed V and J ends, which lost 4 bases and 1 base, there was a span of 15 bases. Per germline, CDR1 SGHTA and CDR2 FQGNSA. CDR3 length: 16 residues. The CDR3 spells CASSSRAQAGTDTQYF. The CDR3 DNA reads TGTGCCAGCAGCTCCCGGGCCCAAGCCGGCACAGATACGCAGTATTTT.

The chain joins TRBV4-3 to TRBJ2-7; tentatively, D is TRBD2 (6 bases). The V and J ends lost 3 bases and 7 bases respectively, with 19 bases between them. The CDR3 length is 15 residues. The germline V gene has CDR1 LGHNA and CDR2 YSLEER. This chain's CDR3 is CASSHINGGSGEQYF. The CDR3 nucleotides are TGCGCCAGCAGCCATATTAACGGGGGAAGTGGGGAGCAGTACTTC.

This clone occurred a few times. The chain links TRBV5-1 to TRBJ2-3; maybe TRBD1 (5 bases). The CDR3 is made up of 16 amino acids. Trimming shortened V by 0 bases and J by 2 bases, and 13 bases separated the two germline ends. Germline V gives CDR1 SGHRS, CDR2 YFSETQ. As DNA, the CDR3 is TGCGCCAGCAGCTTGGGGCAGGGCTATCACACAGATACGCAGTATTTT. Amino acid sequence: CASSLGQGYHTDTQYF. Combining the CDR3 with reference TRBV5-1 and TRBJ2-3 gives the whole variable domain KAGVTQTPRYLIKTRGQQVTLSCSPISGHRSVSWYQQTPGQGLQFLFEYFSETQRNKGNFPGRFSGRQFSNSRSEMNVSTLELGDSALYLCASSLGQGYHTDTQYFGPGTRLTVL.

Of note for this clone: The identical CDR3 is also encoded by other nucleotide sequences in the sample. The rearrangement links TRBV30 to TRBJ1-2; TRBD1 matches at 8 bases. Losses at the gene ends were 2 bases for V and 5 bases for J; bases not matched to a gene: 4. The CDR3 totals 13 residues. Germline V lookup: CDR1 GTSNPN, CDR2 SVGIG (reference sequence). CDR3 protein: CAWSRDRPYGYTF. CDR3 sequence (DNA): TGTGCCTGGAGTCGGGACAGGCCATATGGCTACACCTTC.

The chain links TRBV7-9 to TRBJ2-1; possibly TRBD2 for D (5 bases). The CDR3 sequence is 16 residues long. Germline V gene data show CDR1 as SEHNR and CDR2 as FQNEAQ (reference sequence). The V and J ends lost 3 bases and 4 bases respectively, with 16 bases between them. The CDR3 loop reads CASSFAGLRAYNEQFF. DNA for the CDR3: TGTGCCAGCAGCTTCGCCGGACTGAGGGCATACAATGAGCAGTTCTTC.

The gene calls are TRBV19 and TRBJ2-7, with 7 bases fitting TRBD1. V was pared by 5 bases and J by 2 bases, with 6 bases of the junction left unmatched. The length of the CDR3 is 14 residues. The germline CDR1 and CDR2 sequences are LNHDA and SQIVND (reference sequence). The CDR3 DNA reads as TGTGCCAGTAGTCCTTTCGACAGGGCCTACGAGCAGTACTTC. Translating it yields CASSPFDRAYEQYF.

The J gene is TRBJ2-7, the V gene TRBV7-6, with a tentative D call TRBD1 (6 bases). Trimming removed 5 bases from V and 2 bases from J, with 16 bases in between. CDR3 size: 15 residues. Looked up from germline, CDR1 is SGHVS and CDR2 is FNYEAQ. CDR3 sequence (DNA): TGTGCCAGCAGCCCGCAGGGGATGGGGACCTACGAGCAGTACTTC. It codes for CASSPQGMGTYEQYF.

A few counts support this clone. J is TRBJ1-5 and V is TRBV7-6; D may be TRBD1 (6 bases). Trimming removed 1 base at V and 0 bases at J, with 16 bases between. Per germline, CDR1 SGHVS and CDR2 FNYEAQ. This CDR3 is 18 amino acids long. The CDR3 DNA sequence: TGTGCCAGCAGCTTAGAACAGGGAGGGACCATTAGCAATCAGCCCCAGCATTTT. As protein: CASSLEQGGTISNQPQHF. Filled out from reference TRBV7-6 and TRBJ1-5, the complete variable domain reads GAGVSQSPRYKVTKRGQDVALRCDPISGHVSLYWYRQALGQGPEFLTYFNYEAQQDKSGLPNDRFSAERPEGSISTLTIQRTEQRDSAMYRCASSLEQGGTISNQPQHFGDGTRLSIL.

This chain connects TRBV7-9 to TRBJ1-2; D is possibly TRBD1 (5 bases). This CDR3 spans 14 amino acids. V lost 4 bases and J lost 5, with 14 bases in between. In germline, CDR1 is SEHNR, CDR2 FQNEAQ (reference sequence). The CDR3 DNA sequence: TGTGCCAGCAGCTCCGGGGGGATTTTATATGGCTACACCTTC. Translating gives CASSSGGILYGYTF.

This chain links TRBV19 with TRBJ1-2; 7 bases match TRBD1. The junction had 9 bases not matched to a gene; V was cut back by 5 bases and J by 6 bases. This CDR3 is built from 14 residues. Per the germline V gene, CDR1 is LNHDA and CDR2 is SQIVND (reference sequence). Written as DNA, the CDR3 is TGTGCCAGTAGTGCCCGACAGGGACAGAATGGCTACACCTTC. Residues: CASSARQGQNGYTF.

The chain has TRBV7-9 and TRBJ2-3; 7 bases agree with TRBD1. This CDR3 is 15 amino acids long. Germline V lookup: CDR1 SEHNR, CDR2 FQNEAQ (reference sequence). V was pared by 4 bases and J by 2 bases, with 6 bases of the junction left unmatched. CDR3 sequence reads: CASSSRGWDTDTQYF. In DNA form, the CDR3 reads TGTGCCAGCAGCTCCAGGGGGTGGGACACAGATACGCAGTATTTT.

This clone appeared a single time. The rearrangement links TRBV7-2 to TRBJ2-2; D unclear. The germline gives CDR1 SGHTA, CDR2 FQGNSA. V lost 1 base to trimming and J lost 5 bases, with 8 bases between them. This CDR3 has 14 amino acids. CDR3 coding DNA: TGTGCCAGCAGCTTAGTGGGTCTTACCGGGGAGCTGTTTTTT. Translating gives CASSLVGLTGELFF.

The chain uses TRBV30 and TRBJ2-7, with a possible D match to TRBD2 (6 bases). Trimming took 5 bases from V and 3 from J, leaving 11 bases between them. Germline CDR1 is GTSNPN and CDR2 is SVGIG (reference sequence). CDR3 length: 12 residues. The CDR3 sequence: CAWALGGYEQYF. CDR3 DNA sequence: TGTGCCTGGGCTCTGGGGGGCTACGAGCAGTACTTC.

This clone was detected once. CDR3 sequence (DNA): TGCGCCAGCACGGAGGCAGGGGTGGGCACTGAAGCTTTCTTT. Translating it yields CASTEAGVGTEAFF. The V call is TRBV10-2, the J call TRBJ1-1, with a possible D match to TRBD1 (6 bases). Between the trimmed V and J ends, which lost 7 bases and 4 bases, there was a span of 16 bases. This CDR3 spans 14 amino acids. Per germline, CDR1 WSHSY and CDR2 SAAADI.

The rearrangement links TRBV9 to TRBJ1-4; D is unclear. V was cut by 0 bases and J by 2 bases, with 8 bases left in between. Germline V CDR1 and CDR2: SGDLS, YYNGEE. CDR3 length equals 15 residues. This chain's CDR3 is CASSVGQVTNEKLFF. The CDR3 DNA reads TGTGCCAGCAGCGTAGGGCAGGTTACTAATGAAAAACTGTTTTTT. The variable domain in full, with the rest retrieved from reference TRBV9 and TRBJ1-4, is DSGVTQTPKHLITATGQRVTLRCSPRSGDLSVYWYQQSLDQGLQFLIQYYNGEERAKGNILERFSAQQFPDLHSELNLSSLELGDSALYFCASSVGQVTNEKLFFGSGTQLSVL.

The genes are TRBV6-5 and TRBJ1-2; TRBD1 aligns across 7 bases. This CDR3 has 14 residues. V lost 6 bases, J lost 1 base, and 5 bases stayed unmatched. Germline CDR1 reads MNHEY; CDR2 reads SVGAGI. Here the CDR3 reads CASRRDSFNYGYTF. For the CDR3, the DNA is TGTGCCAGCAGAAGGGACAGTTTTAACTATGGCTACACCTTC.

Only a few counts were recorded for this clone. The rearrangement joins TRBV5-5 to TRBJ2-7; 8 positions agree with TRBD1. J gave up 7 bases and V 3 bases, and 6 bases lay outside the gene matches. Germline-derived CDR1 and CDR2 are SGHKS and YYEKEE (reference sequence). The length of the CDR3 is 13 residues. CDR3 protein: CASSSGQAGEQYF. The CDR3 bases are TGTGCCAGCAGCTCGGGACAGGCTGGAGAGCAGTACTTC.

CDR3 DNA sequence: TGCGCCAGCAGCCAAGGGACAGGGGGGGCCCTCGGCTACACCTTC. As protein: CASSQGTGGALGYTF. This chain connects TRBV4-3 to TRBJ1-2, with 10 bases aligning to TRBD1. After removal of 1 base from V and 8 bases from J, the junction contained 7 bases not matched to a gene. Germline V gene sequence: CDR1 LGHNA, CDR2 YSLEER. CDR3 length: 15 amino acids.

The chain uses TRBV25-1 and TRBJ2-2; perhaps TRBD2 as D (6 bases). Germline CDR1 is MGHDK and CDR2 is SYGVNS. The CDR3 has 15 amino acids. V shed 3 bases and J shed 3 bases, with 11 bases lying between them. The CDR3: CASSDAGRDTGELFF. CDR3 DNA sequence: TGTGCCAGCAGTGACGCGGGACGAGACACCGGGGAGCTGTTTTTT.